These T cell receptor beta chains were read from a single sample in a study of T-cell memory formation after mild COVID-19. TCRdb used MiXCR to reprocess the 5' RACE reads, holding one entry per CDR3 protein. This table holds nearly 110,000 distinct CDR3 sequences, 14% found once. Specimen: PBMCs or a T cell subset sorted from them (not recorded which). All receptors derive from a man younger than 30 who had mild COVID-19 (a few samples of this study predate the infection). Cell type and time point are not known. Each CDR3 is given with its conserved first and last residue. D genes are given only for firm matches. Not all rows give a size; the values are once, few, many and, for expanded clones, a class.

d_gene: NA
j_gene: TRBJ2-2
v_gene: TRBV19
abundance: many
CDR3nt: TGTGCCAGTAGTATCCTGAACACCGGGGAGCTGTTTTTT
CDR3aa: CASSILNTGELFF

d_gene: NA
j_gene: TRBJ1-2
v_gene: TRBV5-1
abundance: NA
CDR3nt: TGCGCCAGCAGCGCGACGACGGCTGGCTACACCTTC
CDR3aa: CASSATTAGYTF

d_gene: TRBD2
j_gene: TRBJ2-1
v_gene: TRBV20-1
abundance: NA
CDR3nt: TGCAGTGCTAGAGATCGACGGGGGGGGAACTACAATGAGCAGTTCTTC
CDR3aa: CSARDRRGGNYNEQFF

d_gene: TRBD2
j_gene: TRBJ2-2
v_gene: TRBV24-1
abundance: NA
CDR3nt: TGTGCCACCAGTGATTTAGCGGGGGGTACGAACGGGGAGCTGTTTTTT
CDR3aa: CATSDLAGGTNGELFF

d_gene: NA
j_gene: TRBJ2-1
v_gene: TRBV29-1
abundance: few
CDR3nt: TGCAGCGTTGAAGAGCTCTTCGAGCAGTTCTTC
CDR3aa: CSVEELFEQFF

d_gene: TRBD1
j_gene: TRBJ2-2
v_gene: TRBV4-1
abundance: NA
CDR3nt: TGCGCCAGCAGCCAATCAGGGGGTCCCGGCGGGGAGCTGTTTTTT
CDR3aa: CASSQSGGPGGELFF

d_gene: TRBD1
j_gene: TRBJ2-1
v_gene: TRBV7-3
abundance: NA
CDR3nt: TGTGCCAGCAGTTTTGGGACAGCTAATGAGCAGTTCTTC
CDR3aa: CASSFGTANEQFF

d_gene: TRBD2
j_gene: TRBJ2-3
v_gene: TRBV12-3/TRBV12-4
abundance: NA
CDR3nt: TGTGCCAGCAGTTTAGGGCGACTAGCGGGGGGAGATACGCAGTATTTT
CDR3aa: CASSLGRLAGGDTQYF

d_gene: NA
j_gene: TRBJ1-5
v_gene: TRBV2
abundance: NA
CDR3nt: TGTGCCAGCACCGACCCAGGGGATAGCAATCAGCCCCAGCATTTT
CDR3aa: CASTDPGDSNQPQHF

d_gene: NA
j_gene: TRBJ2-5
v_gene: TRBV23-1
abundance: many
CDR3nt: TGCGCCAGCAGTCAAAAGCAGGGCCAAGCAGAGACCCAGTACTTC
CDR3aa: CASSQKQGQAETQYF

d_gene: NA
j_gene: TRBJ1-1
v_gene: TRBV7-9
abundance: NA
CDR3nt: TGTGCCAGCAGCTTGGTAAGACAGACCGAAGCTTTCTTT
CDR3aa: CASSLVRQTEAFF

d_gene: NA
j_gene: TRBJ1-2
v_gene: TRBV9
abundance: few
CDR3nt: TGTGCCAGCAGCCCGATCGAGGGGGGAGTCCACTATGGCTACACCTTC
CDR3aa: CASSPIEGGVHYGYTF

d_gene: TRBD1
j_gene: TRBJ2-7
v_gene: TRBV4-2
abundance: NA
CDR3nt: TGTGCCAGCAGCCACGGGACAGGGAGCTACGAGCAGTACTTC
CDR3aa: CASSHGTGSYEQYF

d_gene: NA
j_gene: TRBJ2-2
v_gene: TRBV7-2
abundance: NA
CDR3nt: TGTGCCAGCAGCGCCTGTGACCTATGCGCGGGCACCGGGGAGCTGTTTTTT
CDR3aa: CASSACDLCAGTGELFF

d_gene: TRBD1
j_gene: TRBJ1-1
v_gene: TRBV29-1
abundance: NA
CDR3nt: TGCAGCGTACAGGGGCCCCGCGGCACTGAAGCTTTCTTT
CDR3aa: CSVQGPRGTEAFF

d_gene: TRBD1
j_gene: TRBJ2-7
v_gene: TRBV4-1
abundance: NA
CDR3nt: TGCGCCAGCAGCCAGCCGGGACAGGGGTTTTTAGAGCAGTACTTC
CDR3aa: CASSQPGQGFLEQYF

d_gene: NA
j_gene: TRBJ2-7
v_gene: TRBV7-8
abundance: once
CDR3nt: TGTGCCAGCAGCTCCGGGCGGGGTGCCCACGAGCAGTACTTC
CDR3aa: CASSSGRGAHEQYF

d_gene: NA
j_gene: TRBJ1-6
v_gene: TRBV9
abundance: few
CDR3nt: TGTGCCAGCAGCGTAGGTGCCTCCGAGGGTTCACCCCTCCACTTT
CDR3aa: CASSVGASEGSPLHF

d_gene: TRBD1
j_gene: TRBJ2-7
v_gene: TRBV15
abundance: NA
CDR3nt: TGTGCCTCCTCGGACAGGGCAACCTACGAGCAGTACTTC
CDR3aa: CASSDRATYEQYF

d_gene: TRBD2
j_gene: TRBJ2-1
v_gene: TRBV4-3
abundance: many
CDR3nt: TGCGCCAGCAGCCAAGATCCGGGGGGCTACAATGAGCAGTTCTTC
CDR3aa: CASSQDPGGYNEQFF

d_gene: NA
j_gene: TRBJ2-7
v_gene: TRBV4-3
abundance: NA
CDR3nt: TGCGCCAGCAGCCAAGGATGGGCAGGCGAGGACTACGAGCAGTACTTC
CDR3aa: CASSQGWAGEDYEQYF

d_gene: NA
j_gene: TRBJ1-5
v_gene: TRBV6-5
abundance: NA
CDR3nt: TGTGCGGTAGGGGCCAATCAGCCCCAGCATTTT
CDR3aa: CAVGANQPQHF

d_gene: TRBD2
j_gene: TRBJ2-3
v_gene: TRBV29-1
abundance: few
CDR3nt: TGCAGCGGCGGACTAGCGGGACCCACAGATACGCAGTATTTT
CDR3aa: CSGGLAGPTDTQYF

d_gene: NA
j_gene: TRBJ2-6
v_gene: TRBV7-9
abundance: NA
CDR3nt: TGTGCCAGCAGCTCGCTTGGAGGTTATACTGGGGCCAACGTCCTGACTTTC
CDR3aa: CASSSLGGYTGANVLTF

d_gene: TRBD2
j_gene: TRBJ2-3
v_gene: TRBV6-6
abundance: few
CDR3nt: TGTGCCAGCAGTTCCTTCGTTGCGGGGGGGGCCGCAGATACGCAGTATTTT
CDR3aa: CASSSFVAGGAADTQYF

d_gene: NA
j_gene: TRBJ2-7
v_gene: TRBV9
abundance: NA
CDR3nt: TGTGCCAGCAGCGCCGGGGGTGAGCAGTACTTC
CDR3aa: CASSAGGEQYF

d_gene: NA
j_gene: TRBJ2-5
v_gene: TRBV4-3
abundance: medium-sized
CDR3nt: TGCGCCAGCAGCCGCGGGCAGCAAGAGACCCAGTACTTC
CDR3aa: CASSRGQQETQYF

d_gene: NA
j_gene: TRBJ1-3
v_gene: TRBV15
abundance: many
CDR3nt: TGTGCCACCAGCATTTACAGGAGCTCTGGAAACACCATATATTTT
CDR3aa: CATSIYRSSGNTIYF

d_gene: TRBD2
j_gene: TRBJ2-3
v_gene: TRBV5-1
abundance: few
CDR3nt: TGCGCCAGCAGCTTTTACGGGGGGAAGACAGATACGCAGTATTTT
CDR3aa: CASSFYGGKTDTQYF

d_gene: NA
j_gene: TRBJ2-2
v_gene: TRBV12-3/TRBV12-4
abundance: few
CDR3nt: TGTGCCAGCAGTTTAGTGGCCCCCCCTTCCGGGGAGCTGTTTTTT
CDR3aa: CASSLVAPPSGELFF

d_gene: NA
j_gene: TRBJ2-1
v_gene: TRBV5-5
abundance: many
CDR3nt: TGTGCCAGCAGCTTGGCAGGGCGCTCCTACAATGAGCAGTTCTTC
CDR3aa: CASSLAGRSYNEQFF

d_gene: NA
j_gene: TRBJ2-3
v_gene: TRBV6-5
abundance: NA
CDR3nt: TGTGCCAGCAGTTACTCGATTCGGGGGTCGGGAGTGGGCACAGATACGCAGTATTTT
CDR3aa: CASSYSIRGSGVGTDTQYF

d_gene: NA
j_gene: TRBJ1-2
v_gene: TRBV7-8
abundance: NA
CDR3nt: TGTGCCAGCAGCTTACTCTTGACGACAGGCCTTTATGGCTACACCTTC
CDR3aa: CASSLLLTTGLYGYTF

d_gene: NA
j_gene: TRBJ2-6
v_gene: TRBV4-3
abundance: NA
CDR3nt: TGCGCCAGGGAGGGCCAACTCTGCTCTGGGGCCAACGTCCTGACTTTC
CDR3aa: CAREGQLCSGANVLTF

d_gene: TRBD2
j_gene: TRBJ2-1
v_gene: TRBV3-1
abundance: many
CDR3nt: TGTGCCAGCAGCCAAGCCGGGACTAGCGGGACGGGGGATGAGCAGTTCTTC
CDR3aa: CASSQAGTSGTGDEQFF

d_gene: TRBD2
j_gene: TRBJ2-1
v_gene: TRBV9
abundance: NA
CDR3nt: TGTGCCAGCAGCGGCGTACGGGGGGGCTGGCAGTTCTTC
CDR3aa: CASSGVRGGWQFF

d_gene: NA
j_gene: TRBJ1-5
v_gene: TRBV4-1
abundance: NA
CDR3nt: TGCGCCAGCAGCCAAGATAAGGGACAAGGTCAGCCCCAGCATTTT
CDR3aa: CASSQDKGQGQPQHF

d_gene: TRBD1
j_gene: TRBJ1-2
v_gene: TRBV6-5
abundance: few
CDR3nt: TGTGCCAGCAGTTACTCAACAGGGGTTGGCTACACCTTC
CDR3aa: CASSYSTGVGYTF

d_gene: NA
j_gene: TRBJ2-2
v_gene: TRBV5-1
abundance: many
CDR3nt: TGCGCCAGCAGCTCCGGTGGGGGCGGCGGGGAGCTGTTTTTT
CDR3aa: CASSSGGGGGELFF

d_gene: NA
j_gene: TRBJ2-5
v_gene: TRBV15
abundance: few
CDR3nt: TGTGCCACCAGCAGGAGGGTGAAAGGTTCGGAGACCCAGTACTTC
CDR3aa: CATSRRVKGSETQYF

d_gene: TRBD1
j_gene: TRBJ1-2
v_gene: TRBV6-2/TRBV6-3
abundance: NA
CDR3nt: TGTGCCAGCAGTGGACAGGGGGATGGCTACACCTTC
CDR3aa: CASSGQGDGYTF

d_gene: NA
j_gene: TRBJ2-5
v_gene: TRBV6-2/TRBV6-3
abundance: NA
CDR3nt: TGTGCCAGCAGTTACAGTCGGCGGGGCGGAGAGACCCAGTACTTC
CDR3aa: CASSYSRRGGETQYF

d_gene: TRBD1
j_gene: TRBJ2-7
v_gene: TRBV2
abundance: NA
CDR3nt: TGTGCCAGCTATAATCCGGGACAGACCTCCTACGAGCAGTACTTC
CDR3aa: CASYNPGQTSYEQYF

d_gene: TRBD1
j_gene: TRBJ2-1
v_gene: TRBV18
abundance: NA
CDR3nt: TGTGCCAGCTCACCGAGGGGACAGGGGTACAATGAGCAGTTCTTC
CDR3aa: CASSPRGQGYNEQFF

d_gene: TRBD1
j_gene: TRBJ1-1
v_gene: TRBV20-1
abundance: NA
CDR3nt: TGCAGTGCTAAGGACAGGGGGGGCACTGAAGCTTTCTTT
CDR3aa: CSAKDRGGTEAFF

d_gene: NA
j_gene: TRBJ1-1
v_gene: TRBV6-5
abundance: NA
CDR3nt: TGTGCCAGCAGTCCCTCAGGGGCAATTCGAGCTTTCTTT
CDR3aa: CASSPSGAIRAFF

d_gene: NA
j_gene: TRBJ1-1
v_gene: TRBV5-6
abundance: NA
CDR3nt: TGTGCCAGCAGCTTGGCAGGGTCGAACACTGAAGCTTTCTTT
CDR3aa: CASSLAGSNTEAFF

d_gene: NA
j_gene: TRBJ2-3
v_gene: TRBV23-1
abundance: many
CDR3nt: TGCGCCAGCAGTCACCCGAATGCAGATACGCAGTATTTT
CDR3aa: CASSHPNADTQYF